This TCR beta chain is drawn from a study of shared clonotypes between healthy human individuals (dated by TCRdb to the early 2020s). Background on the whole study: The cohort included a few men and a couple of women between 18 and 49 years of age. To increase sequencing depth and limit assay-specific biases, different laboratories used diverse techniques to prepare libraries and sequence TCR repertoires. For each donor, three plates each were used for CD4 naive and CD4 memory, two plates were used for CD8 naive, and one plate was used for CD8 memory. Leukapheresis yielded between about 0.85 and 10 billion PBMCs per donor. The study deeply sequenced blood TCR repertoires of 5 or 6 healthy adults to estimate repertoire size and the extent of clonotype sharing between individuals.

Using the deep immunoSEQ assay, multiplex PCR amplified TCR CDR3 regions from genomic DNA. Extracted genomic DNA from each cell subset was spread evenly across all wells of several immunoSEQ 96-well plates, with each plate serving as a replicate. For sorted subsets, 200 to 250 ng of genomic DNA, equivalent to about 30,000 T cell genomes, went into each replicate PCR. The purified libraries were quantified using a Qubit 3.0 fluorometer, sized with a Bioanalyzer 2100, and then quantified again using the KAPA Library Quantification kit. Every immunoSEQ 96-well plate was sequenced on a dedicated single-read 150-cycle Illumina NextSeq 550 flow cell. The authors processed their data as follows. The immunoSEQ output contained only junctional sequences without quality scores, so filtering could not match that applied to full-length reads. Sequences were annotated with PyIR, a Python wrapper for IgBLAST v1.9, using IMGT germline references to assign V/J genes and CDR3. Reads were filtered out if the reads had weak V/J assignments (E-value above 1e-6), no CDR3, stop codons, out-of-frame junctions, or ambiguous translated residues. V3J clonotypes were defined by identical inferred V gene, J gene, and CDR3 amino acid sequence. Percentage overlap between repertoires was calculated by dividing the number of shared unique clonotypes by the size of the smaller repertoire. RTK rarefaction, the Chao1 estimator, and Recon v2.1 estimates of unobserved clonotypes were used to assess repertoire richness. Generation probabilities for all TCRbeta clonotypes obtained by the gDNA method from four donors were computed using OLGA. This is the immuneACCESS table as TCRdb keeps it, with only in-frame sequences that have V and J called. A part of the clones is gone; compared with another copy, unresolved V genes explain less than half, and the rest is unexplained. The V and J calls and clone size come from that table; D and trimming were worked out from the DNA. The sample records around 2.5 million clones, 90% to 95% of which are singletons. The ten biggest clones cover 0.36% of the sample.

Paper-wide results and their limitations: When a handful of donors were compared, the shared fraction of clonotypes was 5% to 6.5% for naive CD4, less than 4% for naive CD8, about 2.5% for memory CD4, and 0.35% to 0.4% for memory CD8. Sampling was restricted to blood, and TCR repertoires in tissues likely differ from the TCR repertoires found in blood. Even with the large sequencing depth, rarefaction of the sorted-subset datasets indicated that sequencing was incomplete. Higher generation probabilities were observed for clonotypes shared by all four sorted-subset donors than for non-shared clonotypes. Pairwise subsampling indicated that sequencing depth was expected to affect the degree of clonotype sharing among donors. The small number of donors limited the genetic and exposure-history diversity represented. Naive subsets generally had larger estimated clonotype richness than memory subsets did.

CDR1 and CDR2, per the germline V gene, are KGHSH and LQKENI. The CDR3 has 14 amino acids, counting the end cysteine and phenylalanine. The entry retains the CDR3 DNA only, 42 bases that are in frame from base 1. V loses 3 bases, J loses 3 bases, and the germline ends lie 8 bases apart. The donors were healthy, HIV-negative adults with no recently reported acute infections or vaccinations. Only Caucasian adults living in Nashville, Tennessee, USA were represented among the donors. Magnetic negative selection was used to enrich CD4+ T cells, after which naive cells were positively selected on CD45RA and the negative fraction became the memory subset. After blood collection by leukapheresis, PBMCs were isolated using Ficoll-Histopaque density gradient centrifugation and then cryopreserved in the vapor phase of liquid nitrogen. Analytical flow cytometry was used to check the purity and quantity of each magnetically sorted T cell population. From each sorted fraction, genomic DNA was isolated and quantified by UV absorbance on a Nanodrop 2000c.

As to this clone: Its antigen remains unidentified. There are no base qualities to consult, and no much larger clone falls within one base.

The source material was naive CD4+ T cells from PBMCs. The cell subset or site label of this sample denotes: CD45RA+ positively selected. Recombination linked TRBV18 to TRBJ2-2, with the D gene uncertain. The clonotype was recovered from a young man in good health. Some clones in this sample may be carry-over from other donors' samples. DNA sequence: TGTGCCAGCTCACCGAACGGGTACACCGGGGAGCTGTTTTTT. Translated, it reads CASSPNGYTGELFF.